This T cell receptor (beta chain) emerged from a study of Ad26.COV2.S vaccination and SARS-CoV-2 variants (dated by TCRdb to about 2021). Background on the whole study: Vaccine-arm donors came from COV1001, a multicentre, randomized, double-blind, placebo-controlled phase I-IIa trial of Ad26.COV2.S in healthy adults. Ad26.COV2.S was given intramuscularly at 5x10^10 or 1x10^11 viral particles, as a single shot or as two shots 56 days apart. The TCR-sequenced set comprised about 32 samples: some 20 Ad26.COV2.S vaccine recipients, 5 placebo recipients and 8 SARS-CoV-2 convalescent individuals. Trial participants were randomized into five groups of five: low-dose or high-dose Ad26.COV2.S given once or twice, or placebo on both occasions. Sequencing of the TCRbeta repertoire served to evaluate the specificity and breadth of SARS-CoV-2-reactive T cell receptors following Ad26.COV2.S vaccination. Investigators did not know the trial group allocation while performing experiments and assessing outcomes. Results the study describes overall, beyond this receptor: Ad26.COV2.S recipients had higher spike-specific TCR breadth than placebo recipients (P = 0.0014). Non-spike TCR breadth was comparable between vaccine and placebo recipients, consistent with the vaccine containing only spike. The study was not powered for comparison of responses between vaccine doses or regimens. The authors noted that the TCR breadth and depth analyses may have underestimated total T cell responses. After vaccination, spike-specific CD8+ and CD4+ T cell responses were reported to show substantial breadth.

The germline ends are 19 bases apart after V is trimmed by 6 bases and J by 5 bases. The CDR3 runs 16 amino acids, cysteine and phenylalanine included. The read is trimmed to its CDR3 DNA, 48 bases read in frame from base 1. CDR1 and CDR2 were assigned from the germline V gene (reference sequence) as LNHDA and SQIVND. The immunoSEQ Assay was the method used to sequence TCRbeta CDR3 regions. After extraction, genomic DNA underwent amplification by bias-controlled multiplex PCR, followed by high-throughput sequencing. The study's own analysis went as follows. To quantify the absolute abundance of each unique TCRbeta CDR3 region, sequences were collapsed and filtered. Usable DNA was measured by amplifying reference genes present in all nucleated cells, and TCRbeta template counts were normalized to that usable DNA to estimate T cell fraction. Repertoire TCRs were annotated as SARS-CoV-2-specific when V gene, CDR3 amino acid sequence and J gene were exactly matched to a known reactive TCR set. The reference SARS-CoV-2 TCR set came from MIRA and was filtered for enrichment in COVID-19-positive ImmuneCODE repertoires, removing public or cross-reactive TCRs. Using the MIRA antigens, annotated TCRs were further analysed by specific ORF or by position within an ORF. Breadth was defined as the number of annotated unique rearrangements divided by the total number of unique productive rearrangements, and depth was defined as the summed frequency of the annotated unique rearrangements. TCR breadth was compared between groups using two-sided Wilcoxon rank-sum tests. The source is immuneACCESS, and TCRdb retained only in-frame sequences with V and J called. Part of the clones is not carried over; for the studies checked, unresolved V genes explain less than half of this, and the remainder is unexplained. Clone size and the V and J calls come from that table; the DNA yielded D and trimming. This sample holds about 500,000 clones; roughly 87% were observed only once. Around 1.8% of the sample is held by the ten biggest clonotypes.

A note on this clone: Its target antigen remains unknown. Base quality data are lacking; no much larger clone is found one base away.

Interpreted using the paper, the treatment or condition label stands for: 19 received Ad26.COV2.S at low or high dose, single or two shots; 5 received placebo; per-sample allocation not given. For vaccine and placebo recipients, repertoires were sequenced using samples collected on day 63 after the first injection. In Cohort 1b, 25 to 30 adults aged 18-55 years were enrolled at a single site in Boston, USA, between 29 July and 7 August 2020. Ad26.COV2.S consisted of a replication-incompetent adenovirus type 26 vector by which a prefusion-stabilized SARS-CoV-2 spike protein from the original Wuhan strain was expressed.

This sample comprised peripheral blood, obtained in a trial of Ad26.COV2.S vaccine versus placebo. The receptor's source is a person between 18 and 65 years old who received the Ad26.COV2.S COVID-19 vaccine or a placebo. The chain joins TRBV19 to TRBJ1-4; TRBD1 is a possible D gene, resting on 6 matching bases. Here the CDR3 is given as CASSRRGRGGNEKLFF. The sequenced DNA is TGTGCCAGTAGCCGAAGAGGGAGGGGGGGGAATGAAAAACTGTTTTTT.